A selection of T cell receptor beta chains follows, all from one sample in a study of synovial regulatory T cells in juvenile arthritis. The protocol was immunoSEQ multiplex PCR, while the TCRdb copy is restricted to in-frame clones and leaves out a portion. Its clone listing holds 7,500 to 10,000 clones. The sample consisted of Treg cells from blood. These receptors all stem from a donor between 2 and 29 years old with juvenile idiopathic arthritis. Both conserved end residues are part of each CDR3.

V gene	J gene	CDR3 protein
TRBV19	TRBJ2-2	CASTSQGLPKLITGELFF
TRBV7-9	TRBJ1-3	CASSHRGLGNTIYF
TRBV4-3	TRBJ2-2	CASSARLAGGWELFF
TRBV5-4	TRBJ2-5	CASSSPGYQAQETQYF
TRBV18	TRBJ1-1	CASSSSRNTEAFF
TRBV5-1	TRBJ2-7	CASKFTVTYEQYF
TRBV4-1	TRBJ2-1	CASSQVPGTPTYNEQFF
TRBV5-4	TRBJ1-1	CASSSHLNTEAFF
TRBV6-6	TRBJ1-6	CASAPPQNSPLHF
TRBV7-9	TRBJ1-4	CASSLEEGFNEKLFF
TRBV19	TRBJ1-2	CASRDREFQGYTF
TRBV14	TRBJ2-2	CASSQGEGGLFF
TRBV18	TRBJ1-3	CASSLQGIGNTIYF
TRBV21-1	TRBJ2-7	CASQDRDQTYEQYF
TRBV6-6	TRBJ1-1	CASDRGYMNTEAFF
TRBV4-1	TRBJ1-5	CASSQGQSNQPQHF
TRBV4-3	TRBJ2-7	CASSQDRGTGDYEQYF
TRBV10-3	TRBJ1-1	CAIRDLMNTEAFF
TRBV6-5	TRBJ1-4	CASRDRIDEKLFF
TRBV7-6	TRBJ1-4	CASSLATLQGSKVLFF
TRBV5-6	TRBJ1-4	CASSLTGVHEKLFF
TRBV10-3	TRBJ2-1	CAISGVAGGPSYNEQFF
TRBV5-6	TRBJ2-7	CASSLTGLLYEQYF
TRBV7-9	TRBJ1-4	CASSLGRAVYNEKLFF
TRBV9	TRBJ1-3	CASSPDSFSGNTIYF